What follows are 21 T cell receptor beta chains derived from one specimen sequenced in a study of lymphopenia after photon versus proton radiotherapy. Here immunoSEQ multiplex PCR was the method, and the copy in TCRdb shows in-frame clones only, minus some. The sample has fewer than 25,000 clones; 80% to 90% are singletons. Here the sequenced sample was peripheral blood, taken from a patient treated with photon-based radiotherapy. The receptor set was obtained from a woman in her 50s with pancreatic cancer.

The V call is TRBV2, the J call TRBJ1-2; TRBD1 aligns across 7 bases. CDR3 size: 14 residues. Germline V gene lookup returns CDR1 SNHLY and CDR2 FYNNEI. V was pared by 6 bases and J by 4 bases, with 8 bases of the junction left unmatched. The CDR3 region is CASRPIGTAYGYTF. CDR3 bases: TGTGCCAGCAGACCGATTGGGACAGCCTATGGCTACACCTTC.

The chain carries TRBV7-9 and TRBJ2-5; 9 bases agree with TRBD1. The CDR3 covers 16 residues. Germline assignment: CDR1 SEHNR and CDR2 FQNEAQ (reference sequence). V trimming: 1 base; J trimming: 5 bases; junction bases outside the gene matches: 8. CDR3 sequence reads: CASSLVGTGSLETQYF. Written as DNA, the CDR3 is TGTGCCAGCAGCTTAGTAGGGACAGGGTCTTTGGAGACCCAGTACTTC.

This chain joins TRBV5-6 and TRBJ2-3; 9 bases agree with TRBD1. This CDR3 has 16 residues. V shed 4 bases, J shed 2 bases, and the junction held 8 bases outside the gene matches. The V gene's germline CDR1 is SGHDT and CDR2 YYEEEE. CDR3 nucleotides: TGTGCCAGCAGCGCCCAGGGACAGGGCCTCACAGATACGCAGTATTTT. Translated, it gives CASSAQGQGLTDTQYF.

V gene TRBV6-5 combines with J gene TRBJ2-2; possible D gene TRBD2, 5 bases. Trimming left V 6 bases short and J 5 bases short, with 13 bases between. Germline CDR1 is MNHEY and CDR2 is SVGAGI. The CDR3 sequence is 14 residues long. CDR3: CASSLALGTGELFF. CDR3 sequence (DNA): TGTGCCAGCAGCCTAGCCCTCGGAACCGGGGAGCTGTTTTTT.

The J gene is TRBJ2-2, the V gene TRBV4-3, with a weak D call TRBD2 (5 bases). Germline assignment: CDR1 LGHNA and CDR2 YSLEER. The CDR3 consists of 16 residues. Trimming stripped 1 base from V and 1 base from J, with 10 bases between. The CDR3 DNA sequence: TGCGCCAGCAGCCAAGTATCTAGCTTGAACACCGGGGAGCTGTTTTTT. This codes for CASSQVSSLNTGELFF.

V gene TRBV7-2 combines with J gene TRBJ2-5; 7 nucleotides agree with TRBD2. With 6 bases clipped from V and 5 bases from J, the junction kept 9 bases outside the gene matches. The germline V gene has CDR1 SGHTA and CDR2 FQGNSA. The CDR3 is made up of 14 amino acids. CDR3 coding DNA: TGTGCCAGCAGACAAGCGGGAAGGTCGGAGACCCAGTACTTC. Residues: CASRQAGRSETQYF.

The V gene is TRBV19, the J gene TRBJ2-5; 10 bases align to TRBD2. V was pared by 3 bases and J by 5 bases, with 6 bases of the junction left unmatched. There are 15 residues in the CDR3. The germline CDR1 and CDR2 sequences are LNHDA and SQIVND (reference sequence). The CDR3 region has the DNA TGTGCCAGTAGTATTGGGGTAGCGGGAGGTGAGACCCAGTACTTC. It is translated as CASSIGVAGGETQYF.

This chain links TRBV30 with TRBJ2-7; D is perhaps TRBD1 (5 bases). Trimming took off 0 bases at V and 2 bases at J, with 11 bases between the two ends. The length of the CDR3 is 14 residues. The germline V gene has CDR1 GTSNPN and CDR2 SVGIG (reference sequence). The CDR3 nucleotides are TGTGCCTGGAGTGTACAGGCTGGACCCTACGAGCAGTACTTC. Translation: CAWSVQAGPYEQYF.

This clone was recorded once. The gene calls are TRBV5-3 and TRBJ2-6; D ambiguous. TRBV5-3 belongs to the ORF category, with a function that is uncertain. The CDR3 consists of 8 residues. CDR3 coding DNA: TGTGCGGGTGGCGTCCTGACTTTC. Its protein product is CAGGVLTF.

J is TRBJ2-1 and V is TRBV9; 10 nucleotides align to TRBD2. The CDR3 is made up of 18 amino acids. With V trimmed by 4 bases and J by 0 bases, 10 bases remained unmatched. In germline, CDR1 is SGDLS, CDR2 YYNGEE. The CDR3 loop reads CASSLRLAGASSYNEQFF. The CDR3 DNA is TGTGCCAGCAGCCTTCGGCTAGCGGGAGCAAGCTCCTACAATGAGCAGTTCTTC.

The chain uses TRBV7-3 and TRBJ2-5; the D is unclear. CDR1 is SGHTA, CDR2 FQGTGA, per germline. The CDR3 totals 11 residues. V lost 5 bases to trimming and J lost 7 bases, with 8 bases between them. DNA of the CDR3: TGTGCCAGCAGCCCCCTGGGGACCCAGTACTTC. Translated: CASSPLGTQYF.

The CDR3 spells CASSLELRAKGEQYF. CDR3 nucleotides: TGTGCCAGCAGCTTGGAGCTGCGTGCGAAGGGGGAGCAGTACTTC. The rearrangement joins TRBV5-7 to TRBJ2-7; possible D gene TRBD1, 5 bases. TRBV5-7 is recorded as an ORF, its role being uncertain. This CDR3 has 15 residues. V was trimmed by 0 bases and J by 7 bases, leaving 17 bases between them.

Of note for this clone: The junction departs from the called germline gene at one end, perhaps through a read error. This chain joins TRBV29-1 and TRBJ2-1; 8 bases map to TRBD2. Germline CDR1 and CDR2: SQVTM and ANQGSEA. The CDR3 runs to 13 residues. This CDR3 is CSVDGRGYTEQFF. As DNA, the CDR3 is TGCAGCGTTGACGGGAGGGGCTACACTGAGCAGTTCTTC.

CDR3 region: CASGIHSGTGYLNTGELFF. In DNA form, the CDR3 reads TGTGCTAGTGGGATACATTCCGGGACAGGGTACCTCAACACCGGGGAGCTGTTTTTT. J is TRBJ2-2 and V is TRBV12-5; 9 bases are a match to TRBD1. CDR1 and CDR2 (germline): LGHNT, FRNRAP. This CDR3 is built from 19 residues. V was pared by 6 bases and J by 2 bases, with 16 bases of the junction left unmatched. Full variable domain (missing parts from reference TRBV12-5 and TRBJ2-2): DARVTQTPRHKVTEMGQEVTMRCQPILGHNTVFWYRQTMMQGLELLAYFRNRAPLDDSGMPKDRFSAEMPDATLATLKIQPSEPRDSAVYFCASGIHSGTGYLNTGELFFGEGSRLTVL.

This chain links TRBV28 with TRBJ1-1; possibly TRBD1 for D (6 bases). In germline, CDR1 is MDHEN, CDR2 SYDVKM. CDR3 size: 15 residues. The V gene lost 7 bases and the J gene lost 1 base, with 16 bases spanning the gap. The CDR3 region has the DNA TGTGCCAGCACCTTAGGGGGGGCCTCGAACACTGAAGCTTTCTTT. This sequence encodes CASTLGGASNTEAFF.

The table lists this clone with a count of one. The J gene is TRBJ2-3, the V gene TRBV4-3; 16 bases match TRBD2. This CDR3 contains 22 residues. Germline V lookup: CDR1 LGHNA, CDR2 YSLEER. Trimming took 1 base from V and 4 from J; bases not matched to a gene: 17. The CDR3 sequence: CASSQGPHIGTSGRASADTQYF. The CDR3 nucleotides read TGCGCCAGCAGCCAAGGGCCCCATATCGGGACTAGCGGGAGGGCCTCGGCAGATACGCAGTATTTT.

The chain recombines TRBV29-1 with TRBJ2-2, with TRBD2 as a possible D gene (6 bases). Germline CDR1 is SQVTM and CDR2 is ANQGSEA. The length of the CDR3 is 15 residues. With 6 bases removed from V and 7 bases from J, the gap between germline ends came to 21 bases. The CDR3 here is CSVRDGTPRIGELFF. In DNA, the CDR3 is TGCAGCGTGCGGGACGGGACCCCTCGGATCGGGGAGCTGTTTTTT.

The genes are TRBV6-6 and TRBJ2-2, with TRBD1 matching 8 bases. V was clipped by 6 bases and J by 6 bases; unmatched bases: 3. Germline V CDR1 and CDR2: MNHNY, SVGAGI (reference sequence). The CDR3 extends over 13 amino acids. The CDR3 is CASSRQGPGELFF. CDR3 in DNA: TGTGCCAGCAGCCGACAGGGGCCCGGGGAGCTGTTTTTT.

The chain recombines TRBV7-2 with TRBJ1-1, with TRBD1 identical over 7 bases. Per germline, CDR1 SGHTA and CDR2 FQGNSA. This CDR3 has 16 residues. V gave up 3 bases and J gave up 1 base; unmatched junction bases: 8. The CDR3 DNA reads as TGTGCCAGCAGCTTTCTACAGGGGATTGGGAACACTGAAGCTTTCTTT. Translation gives CASSFLQGIGNTEAFF.

The CDR3 is CASRGRDRGETEAFF. The CDR3 DNA reads TGTGCCAGCAGGGGGAGGGACAGGGGAGAAACTGAAGCTTTCTTT. J is TRBJ1-1 and V is TRBV27; 10 bases match TRBD1. From germline, CDR1 is MNHEY and CDR2 SMNVEV (reference sequence). The ends lost 6 bases at V and 5 bases at J; junction bases unmatched: 9. This CDR3 has 15 amino acids.

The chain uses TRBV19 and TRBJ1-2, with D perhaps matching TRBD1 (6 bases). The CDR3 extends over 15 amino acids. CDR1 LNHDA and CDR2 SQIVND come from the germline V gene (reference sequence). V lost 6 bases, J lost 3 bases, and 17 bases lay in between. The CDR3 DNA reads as TGTGCCAGTAGCCGCGACAGGCTGTTAGACTATGGCTACACCTTC. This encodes CASSRDRLLDYGYTF.